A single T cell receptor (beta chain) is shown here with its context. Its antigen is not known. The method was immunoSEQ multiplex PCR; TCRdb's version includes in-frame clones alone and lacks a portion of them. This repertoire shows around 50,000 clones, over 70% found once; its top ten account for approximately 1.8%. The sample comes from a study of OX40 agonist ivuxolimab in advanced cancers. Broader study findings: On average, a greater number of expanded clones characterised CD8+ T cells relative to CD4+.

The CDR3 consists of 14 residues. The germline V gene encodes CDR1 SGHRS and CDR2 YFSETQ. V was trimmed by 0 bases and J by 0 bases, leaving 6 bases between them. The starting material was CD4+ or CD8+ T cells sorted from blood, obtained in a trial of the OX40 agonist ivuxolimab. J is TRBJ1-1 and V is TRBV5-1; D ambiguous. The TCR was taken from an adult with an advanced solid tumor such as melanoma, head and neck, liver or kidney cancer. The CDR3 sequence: CASSLEGLNTEAFF. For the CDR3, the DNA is TGCGCCAGCAGCTTGGAAGGCCTGAACACTGAAGCTTTCTTT.